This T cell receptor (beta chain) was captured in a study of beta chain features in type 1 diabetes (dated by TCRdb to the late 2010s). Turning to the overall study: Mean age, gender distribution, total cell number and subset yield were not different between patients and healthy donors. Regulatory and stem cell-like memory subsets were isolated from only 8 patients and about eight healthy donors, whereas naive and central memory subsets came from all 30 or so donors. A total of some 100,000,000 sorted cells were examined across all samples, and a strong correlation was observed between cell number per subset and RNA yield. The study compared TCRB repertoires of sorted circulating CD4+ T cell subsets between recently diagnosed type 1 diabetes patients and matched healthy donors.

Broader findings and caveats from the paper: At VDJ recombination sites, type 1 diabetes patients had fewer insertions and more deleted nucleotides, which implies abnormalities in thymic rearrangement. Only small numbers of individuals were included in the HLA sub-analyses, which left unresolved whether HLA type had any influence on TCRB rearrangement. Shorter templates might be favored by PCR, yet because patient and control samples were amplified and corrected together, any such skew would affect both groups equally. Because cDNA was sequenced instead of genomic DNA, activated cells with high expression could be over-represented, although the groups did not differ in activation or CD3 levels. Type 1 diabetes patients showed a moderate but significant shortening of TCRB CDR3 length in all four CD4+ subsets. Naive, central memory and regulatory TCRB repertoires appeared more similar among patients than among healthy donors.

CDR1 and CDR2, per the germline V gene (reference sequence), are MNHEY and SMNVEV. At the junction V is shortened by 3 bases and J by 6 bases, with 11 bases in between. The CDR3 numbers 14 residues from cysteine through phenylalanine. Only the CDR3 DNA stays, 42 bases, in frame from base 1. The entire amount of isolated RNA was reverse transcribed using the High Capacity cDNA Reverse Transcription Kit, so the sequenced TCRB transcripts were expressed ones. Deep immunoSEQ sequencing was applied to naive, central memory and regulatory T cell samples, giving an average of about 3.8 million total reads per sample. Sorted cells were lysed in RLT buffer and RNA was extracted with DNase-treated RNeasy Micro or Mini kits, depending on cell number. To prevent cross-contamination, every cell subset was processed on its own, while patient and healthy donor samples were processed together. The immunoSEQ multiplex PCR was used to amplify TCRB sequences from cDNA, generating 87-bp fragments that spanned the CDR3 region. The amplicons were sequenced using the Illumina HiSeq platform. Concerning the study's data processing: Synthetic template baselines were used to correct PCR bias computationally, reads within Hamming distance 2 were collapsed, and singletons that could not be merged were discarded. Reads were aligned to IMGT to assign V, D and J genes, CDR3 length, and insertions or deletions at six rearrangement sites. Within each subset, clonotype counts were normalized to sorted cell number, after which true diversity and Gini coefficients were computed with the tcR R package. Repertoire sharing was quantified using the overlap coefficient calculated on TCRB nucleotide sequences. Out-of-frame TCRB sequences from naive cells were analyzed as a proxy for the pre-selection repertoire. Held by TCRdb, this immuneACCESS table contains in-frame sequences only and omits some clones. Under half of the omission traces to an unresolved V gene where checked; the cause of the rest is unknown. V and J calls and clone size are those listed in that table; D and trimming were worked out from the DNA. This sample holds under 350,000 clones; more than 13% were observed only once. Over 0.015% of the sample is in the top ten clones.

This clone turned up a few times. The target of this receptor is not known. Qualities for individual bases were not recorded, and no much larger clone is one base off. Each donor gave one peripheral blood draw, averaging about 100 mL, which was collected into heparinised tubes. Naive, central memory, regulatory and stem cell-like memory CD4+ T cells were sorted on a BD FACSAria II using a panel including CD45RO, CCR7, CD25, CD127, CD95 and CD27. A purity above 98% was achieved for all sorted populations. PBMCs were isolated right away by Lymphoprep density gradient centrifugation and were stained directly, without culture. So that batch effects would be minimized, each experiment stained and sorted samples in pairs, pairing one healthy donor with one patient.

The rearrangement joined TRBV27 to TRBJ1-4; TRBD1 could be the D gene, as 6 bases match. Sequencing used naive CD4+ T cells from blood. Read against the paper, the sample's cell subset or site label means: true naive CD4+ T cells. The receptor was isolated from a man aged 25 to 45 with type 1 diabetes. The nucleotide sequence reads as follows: TGTGCCAGCAGTTTTTATGGGGGCGATGAAAAACTGTTTTTT. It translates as CASSFYGGDEKLFF.